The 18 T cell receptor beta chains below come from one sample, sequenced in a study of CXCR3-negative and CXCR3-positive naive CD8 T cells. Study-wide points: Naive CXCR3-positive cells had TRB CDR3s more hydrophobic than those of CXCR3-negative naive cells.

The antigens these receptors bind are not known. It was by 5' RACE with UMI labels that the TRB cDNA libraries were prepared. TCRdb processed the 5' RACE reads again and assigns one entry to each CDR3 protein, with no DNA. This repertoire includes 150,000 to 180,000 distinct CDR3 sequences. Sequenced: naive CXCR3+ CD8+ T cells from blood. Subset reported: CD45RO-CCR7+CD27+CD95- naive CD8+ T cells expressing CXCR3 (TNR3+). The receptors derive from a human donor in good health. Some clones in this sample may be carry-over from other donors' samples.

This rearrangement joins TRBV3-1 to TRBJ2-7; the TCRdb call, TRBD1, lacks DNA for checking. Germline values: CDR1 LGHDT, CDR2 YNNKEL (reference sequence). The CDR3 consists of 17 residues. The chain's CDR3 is CASSQFFSRDRANEQYF.

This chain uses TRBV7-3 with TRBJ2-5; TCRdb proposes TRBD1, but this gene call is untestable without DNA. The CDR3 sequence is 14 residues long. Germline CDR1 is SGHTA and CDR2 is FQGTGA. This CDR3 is CASSPGTLQGTQYF.

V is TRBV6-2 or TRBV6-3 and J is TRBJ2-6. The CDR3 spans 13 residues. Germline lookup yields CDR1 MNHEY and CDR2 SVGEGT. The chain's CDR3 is CASVEAGANVLTF.

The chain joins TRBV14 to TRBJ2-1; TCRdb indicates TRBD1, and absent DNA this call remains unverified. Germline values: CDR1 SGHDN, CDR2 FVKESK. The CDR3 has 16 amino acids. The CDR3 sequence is CASSHYAGQRNNEQFF.

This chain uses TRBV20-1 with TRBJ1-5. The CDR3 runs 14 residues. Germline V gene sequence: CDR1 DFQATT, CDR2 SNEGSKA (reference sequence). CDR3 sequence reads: CSATFGGWGQPQHF.

CDR3 protein: CASSETGGAYNEQFF. This chain links TRBV27 with TRBJ2-1; there is no DNA to check the TCRdb D call of TRBD1. The CDR3 spans 15 residues. Germline-derived CDR1 and CDR2 are MNHEY and SMNVEV (reference sequence).

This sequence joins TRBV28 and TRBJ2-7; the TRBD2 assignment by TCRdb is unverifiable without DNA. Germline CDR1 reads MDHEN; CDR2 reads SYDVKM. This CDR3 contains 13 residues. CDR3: CASSRVRPYEQYF.

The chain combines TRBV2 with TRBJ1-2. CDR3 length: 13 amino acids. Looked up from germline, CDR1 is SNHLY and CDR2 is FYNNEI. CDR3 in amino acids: CASRDSANYGYTF.

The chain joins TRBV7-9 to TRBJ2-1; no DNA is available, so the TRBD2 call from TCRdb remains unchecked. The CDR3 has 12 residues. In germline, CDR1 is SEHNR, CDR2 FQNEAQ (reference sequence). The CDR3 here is CASSPPSQEQFF.

The CDR3 loop is CASSLGLGDRMSYEQYF. The chain couples TRBV28 to TRBJ2-7; TCRdb gives TRBD2 as the D gene, but with no DNA this cannot be confirmed. The CDR3 is 17 residues long. Germline V gene data show CDR1 as MDHEN and CDR2 as SYDVKM.

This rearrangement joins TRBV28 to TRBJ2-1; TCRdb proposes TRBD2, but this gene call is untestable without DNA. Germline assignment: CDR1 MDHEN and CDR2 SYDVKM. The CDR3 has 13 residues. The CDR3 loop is CASSSRTLNEQFF.

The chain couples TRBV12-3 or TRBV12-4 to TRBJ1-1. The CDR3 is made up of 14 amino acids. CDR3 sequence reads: CASSLAVTNTEAFF.

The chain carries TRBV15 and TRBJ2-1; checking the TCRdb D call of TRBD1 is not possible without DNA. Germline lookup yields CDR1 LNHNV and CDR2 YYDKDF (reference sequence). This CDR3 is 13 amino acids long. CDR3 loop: CATSEDSDNEQFF.

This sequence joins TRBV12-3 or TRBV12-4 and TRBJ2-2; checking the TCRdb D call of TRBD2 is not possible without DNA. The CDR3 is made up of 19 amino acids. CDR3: CASSFSKGAGVLNTGELFF.

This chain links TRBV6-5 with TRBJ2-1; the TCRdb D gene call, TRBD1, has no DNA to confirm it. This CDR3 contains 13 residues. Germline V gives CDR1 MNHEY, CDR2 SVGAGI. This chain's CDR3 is CASSPGPYNEQFF.

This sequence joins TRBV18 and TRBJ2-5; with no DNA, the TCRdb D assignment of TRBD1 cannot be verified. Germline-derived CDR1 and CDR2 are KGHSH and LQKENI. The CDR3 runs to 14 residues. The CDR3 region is CASSPNRDPETQYF.

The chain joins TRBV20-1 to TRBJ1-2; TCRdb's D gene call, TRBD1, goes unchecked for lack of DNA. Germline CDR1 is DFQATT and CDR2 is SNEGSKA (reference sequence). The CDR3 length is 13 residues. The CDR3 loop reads CSARETGGYGYTF.

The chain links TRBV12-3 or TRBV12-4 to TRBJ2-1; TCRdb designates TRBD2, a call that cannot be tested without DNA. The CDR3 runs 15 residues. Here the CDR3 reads CASSPPGGPYNEQFF.